Shown below are 2 T cell receptor beta chains from a single sample sequenced in a study of blood T cell repertoires in COVID-19. Produced via immunoSEQ multiplex PCR; TCRdb's table is partial and in-frame only. The sample consists of roughly 400,000 clones, over 75% of them appearing once. Input material: PBMCs or T cells enriched from blood (not recorded which). Receptors were obtained from a woman between 40 and 55 years old with acute COVID-19.

This rearrangement joins TRBV19 to TRBJ1-5; TRBD1 matches 7 bases. V lost 3 bases, J lost 5 bases, and 13 bases stayed unmatched. The CDR3 is made up of 17 amino acids. Germline V lookup: CDR1 LNHDA, CDR2 SQIVND (reference sequence). CDR3 sequence: CASSIHGKGADDQPQHF. The CDR3 DNA reads as TGTGCCAGTAGTATTCACGGAAAGGGGGCAGATGATCAGCCCCAGCATTTT.

On this clone itself: This specimen includes other DNA sequences encoding the same CDR3. V usage is TRBV6-5 and J usage is TRBJ1-3; maybe TRBD1 (5 bases). Germline V gene sequence: CDR1 MNHEY, CDR2 SVGAGI. There are 12 residues in the CDR3. V lost 8 bases and J 4 bases, leaving 9 bases between the germline ends. CDR3 residues: CASSPGGNTIYF. The CDR3 bases are TGTGCCAGCTCCCCAGGGGGAAACACCATATATTTT.